This T cell receptor beta chain derives from a study of T cells expressing NK-cell markers. The CDR3 has 16 residues. Germline V gives CDR1 SGHRS, CDR2 YFSETQ. TCRdb reprocessed the 5' RACE reads and keeps a single row for each CDR3 protein, giving no DNA. Recorded for this sample: 500,000 or so distinct CDR3 sequences. V usage is TRBV5-1 and J usage is TRBJ2-3; TCRdb reports TRBD1, a call that lacks DNA to check it against. This clonotype was sampled from a young man in good health. The sample was blood T cells: a sorted CD56 or NKG2C T cell subset, CD4+ or CD8+ T cells, or bulk PBMC T cells (not recorded which). CDR3 sequence: CASSSNRGIRTDTQYF. The variable domain in full, with the rest retrieved from reference TRBV5-1 and TRBJ2-3, is KAGVTQTPRYLIKTRGQQVTLSCSPISGHRSVSWYQQTPGQGLQFLFEYFSETQRNKGNFPGRFSGRQFSNSRSEMNVSTLELGDSALYLCASSSNRGIRTDTQYFGPGTRLTVL.